The sequence of this T cell receptor (beta chain) was determined in a study of blood T cell repertoires in COVID-19. CDR3 length: 14 residues. Trimming removed 4 bases from V and 1 base from J, with 8 bases in between. From germline, CDR1 is LGHDT and CDR2 YNNKEL (reference sequence). Only in-frame clones appear in the TCRdb table, and some are missing; sequencing was by immunoSEQ multiplex PCR. This table holds fewer than 250,000 clones, 70% to 90% found once. The TCR was taken from a man in his forties or fifties with acute or convalescent COVID-19. The chain uses TRBV3-1 (or the pseudogene TRBV3-2) and TRBJ1-5; D perhaps matches TRBD1 (5 bases). Sequenced: peripheral blood. The CDR3 reads CASSPSGSNQPQHF. CDR3 sequence (DNA): TGTGCCAGCAGCCCCTCAGGGAGCAATCAGCCCCAGCATTTT.